The 23 T cell receptor beta chains below all came from one sample that was sequenced in a study of cytomegalovirus exposure and HLA in healthy donors. Here immunoSEQ multiplex PCR was the method, and the copy in TCRdb shows in-frame clones only, minus some. Of roughly 120,000 clones in the sample, approximately 94% were seen once. The sequenced sample was PBMCs. These receptors were taken from a woman aged 18-35 years in good health and CMV-seronegative.

This rearrangement joins TRBV10-3 to TRBJ2-7, with a possible D match to TRBD2 (5 bases). Germline-derived CDR1 and CDR2 are ENHRY and SYGVKD. The V end lost 7 bases, the J end lost 3 bases, and 19 bases lay between the germline ends. This CDR3 region has 15 residues. The CDR3 here is CAIKSGNDYNYEQYF. The CDR3 DNA follows: TGTGCCATCAAGTCCGGGAACGACTACAACTACGAGCAGTACTTC.

V and J are TRBV5-1 and TRBJ2-7, with TRBD2 identical over 13 bases. This CDR3 is built from 17 residues. From germline, CDR1 is SGHRS and CDR2 YFSETQ. Trimming removed 4 bases from V and 5 bases from J; junction bases left unmatched: 12. The CDR3: CASSQLPGLAGVNEQYF. CDR3 coding DNA: TGCGCCAGCAGCCAATTACCCGGACTAGCGGGAGTAAACGAGCAGTACTTC.

CDR3 nucleotides: TGTGCCAGCAGTGACTTCGGGTCTGAGGGCACAGATACGCAGTATTTT. The encoded protein is CASSDFGSEGTDTQYF. The V call is TRBV27, the J call TRBJ2-3, with D unclear. Looked up from germline, CDR1 is MNHEY and CDR2 is SMNVEV (reference sequence). V lost 5 bases to trimming and J lost 1 base, with 16 bases between them. This CDR3 has 16 amino acids.

This chain connects TRBV5-1 to TRBJ2-3; 12 bases align to TRBD2. V lost 0 bases and J lost 6; bases outside the gene matches: 8. Germline CDR1 SGHRS, CDR2 YFSETQ. This CDR3 contains 17 residues. In DNA, the CDR3 is TGCGCCAGCAGCTTGGCTGCTAGCGGGGGGGCTTGGGATACGCAGTATTTT. It is translated as CASSLAASGGAWDTQYF. The variable domain in full, completed from reference TRBV5-1 and TRBJ2-3, reads KAGVTQTPRYLIKTRGQQVTLSCSPISGHRSVSWYQQTPGQGLQFLFEYFSETQRNKGNFPGRFSGRQFSNSRSEMNVSTLELGDSALYLCASSLAASGGAWDTQYFGPGTRLTVL.

The gene calls are TRBV5-1 and TRBJ2-4; the match to TRBD2 covers 7 bases. V was clipped by 4 bases and J by 7 bases; unmatched bases: 8. In germline, CDR1 is SGHRS, CDR2 YFSETQ. The CDR3 is 14 amino acids. The CDR3, as DNA: TGCGCCAGCAGCCCCCGGGGGGAGGGGAACATTCAGTACTTC. Protein: CASSPRGEGNIQYF.

This chain links TRBV28 with TRBJ1-1; TRBD1 might be the D (6 bases). The germline V gene has CDR1 MDHEN and CDR2 SYDVKM. This CDR3 is built from 15 residues. The V and J ends lost 4 bases and 3 bases respectively, with 15 bases between them. CDR3 loop: CASSWPGKGDTEAFF. CDR3 coding DNA: TGTGCCAGCAGTTGGCCGGGGAAGGGGGACACTGAAGCTTTCTTT.

The V call is TRBV18, the J call TRBJ2-1; TRBD2 aligns across 12 bases. Germline V lookup: CDR1 KGHSH, CDR2 LQKENI. The trim removed 4 bases at V and 6 bases at J, leaving 1 base unmatched. This CDR3 has 14 residues. CDR3 DNA sequence: TGTGCCAGCTCACTGACTAGCGGGAGCAATGAGCAGTTCTTC. Translating it yields CASSLTSGSNEQFF.

The chain carries TRBV28 and TRBJ2-3; the match to TRBD2 covers 9 bases. The germline V gene encodes CDR1 MDHEN and CDR2 SYDVKM. V was pared by 8 bases and J by 4 bases, with 10 bases of the junction left unmatched. This CDR3 comprises 15 residues. DNA for the CDR3: TGTGCCAGCGGGTTAGCGGGAGAGGGGGCAGATACGCAGTATTTT. Translated, it gives CASGLAGEGADTQYF.

The chain couples TRBV5-4 to TRBJ2-7; 9 nucleotides match TRBD1. The V gene's germline CDR1 is SGHNT and CDR2 YYREEE (reference sequence). The CDR3 has 15 residues. J was trimmed by 3 bases and V by 4 bases; bases with no gene match: 8. CDR3 sequence reads: CASSPRQGGYYEQYF. In DNA form, the CDR3 reads TGTGCCAGCAGCCCCAGACAGGGGGGGTACTACGAGCAGTACTTC.

CDR3 amino acids: CASSVSVYYTEAFF. CDR3 sequence (DNA): TGTGCCAGCAGCGTATCGGTTTATTACACTGAAGCTTTCTTT. The chain uses TRBV9 and TRBJ1-1, with unresolved D. V gave up 1 base and J gave up 3 bases, with 10 bases separating them. CDR3 length: 14 amino acids. Germline-derived CDR1 and CDR2 are SGDLS and YYNGEE.

This clone was counted once. The chain carries TRBV7-9 and TRBJ1-4; TRBD1 might be the D (5 bases). The CDR3 consists of 13 residues. Germline lookup yields CDR1 SEHNR and CDR2 FQNEAQ (reference sequence). The germline V and J ends were trimmed by 5 bases and 7 bases, with 11 bases remaining between them. Here the CDR3 DNA reads TGTGCCAGCAGCCTCGCGGGGGGTGAAAAACTGTTTTTT. It codes for CASSLAGGEKLFF. Full variable domain (rest looked up from reference TRBV7-9 and TRBJ1-4): DTGVSQNPRHKITKRGQNVTFRCDPISEHNRLYWYRQTLGQGPEFLTYFQNEAQLEKSRLLSDRFSAERPKGSFSTLEIQRTEQGDSAMYLCASSLAGGEKLFFGSGTQLSVL.

The chain couples TRBV6-6 to TRBJ2-5; 7 bases fit TRBD2. The length of the CDR3 is 15 residues. J was trimmed by 5 bases and V by 2 bases; bases with no gene match: 8. The germline V gene has CDR1 MNHNY and CDR2 SVGAGI (reference sequence). The CDR3: CASSYRGGDGETQYF. CDR3 in DNA: TGTGCCAGCAGTTACCGGGGAGGGGACGGGGAGACCCAGTACTTC.

This clone was counted once. The chain combines TRBV23-1 with TRBJ2-2, with D perhaps TRBD2 (6 bases). TRBV23-1 is marked as an open reading frame, function uncertain. The CDR3 has 17 residues. V dropped 0 bases and J dropped 5 bases, with 16 bases sitting between them. The CDR3: CASSQSEGRRGTGELFF. The CDR3 DNA sequence: TGCGCCAGCAGTCAATCGGAGGGTAGGAGAGGGACCGGGGAGCTGTTTTTT.

The chain joins TRBV6-6 to TRBJ2-1; the match to TRBD2 covers 9 bases. This CDR3 has 15 amino acids. Germline V gene sequence: CDR1 MNHNY, CDR2 SVGAGI (reference sequence). With 3 bases clipped from V and 4 bases from J, the junction kept 4 bases outside the gene matches. In DNA, the CDR3 is TGTGCCAGCAGTTATCCTAGCGGGGAGTACAATGAGCAGTTCTTC. It specifies CASSYPSGEYNEQFF.

The chain carries TRBV9 and TRBJ2-5; tentative D call: TRBD2 (5 bases). The CDR3 loop spans 15 amino acids. The V gene's germline CDR1 is SGDLS and CDR2 YYNGEE. Trimming removed 2 bases at V and 1 base at J, with 12 bases between. The chain's CDR3 is CASSVGAGFQETQYF. DNA of the CDR3: TGTGCCAGCAGCGTGGGAGCCGGGTTCCAAGAGACCCAGTACTTC.

The chain employs TRBV18 and TRBJ1-5; a possible D gene is TRBD1 (5 bases). The CDR3 length is 16 residues. The V gene lost 0 bases and the J gene lost 4 bases, with 13 bases spanning the gap. Germline V gives CDR1 KGHSH, CDR2 LQKENI. As DNA, the CDR3 is TGTGCCAGCTCACCACCTTCGGGGGAGGGGAATCAGCCCCAGCATTTT. Translated: CASSPPSGEGNQPQHF. The variable domain in full, completed from reference TRBV18 and TRBJ1-5, reads NAGVMQNPRHLVRRRGQEARLRCSPMKGHSHVYWYRQLPEEGLKFMVYLQKENIIDESGMPKERFSAEFPKEGPSILRIQQVVRGDSAAYFCASSPPSGEGNQPQHFGDGTRLSIL.

J is TRBJ1-1 and V is TRBV4-1, with D uncertain. The CDR3 extends over 12 amino acids. Trimming removed 2 bases from V and 8 bases from J, with 9 bases in between. Germline CDR1 MGHRA, CDR2 YSYEKL. The CDR3 loop reads CASSQHEKEAFF. The CDR3 coding sequence is TGCGCCAGCAGCCAACACGAGAAGGAAGCTTTCTTT.

In this sample, this clone turned up once. J is TRBJ1-3 and V is TRBV5-6, with 7 bases that match TRBD1. Per germline, CDR1 SGHDT and CDR2 YYEEEE. Trimming cost V 0 bases and J 0 bases; bases outside gene matches: 3. The CDR3 has 16 residues. The CDR3 region is CASSLGQGRSGNTIYF. The CDR3 DNA is TGTGCCAGCAGCTTGGGACAGGGCCGCTCTGGAAACACCATATATTTT.

This chain uses TRBV25-1 with TRBJ1-1, with D possibly being TRBD1 (5 bases). CDR3 length: 14 residues. V shed 5 bases and J shed 6 bases, with 16 bases lying between them. Germline CDR1 reads MGHDK; CDR2 reads SYGVNS. CDR3 DNA: TGTGCCAGCAGTTCCCAGGCAGGGTGGGCTGAAGCTTTCTTT. Encoded protein: CASSSQAGWAEAFF.

This sequence joins TRBV10-3 and TRBJ2-1; 11 positions agree with TRBD2. The V gene's germline CDR1 is ENHRY and CDR2 SYGVKD. This CDR3 region has 16 residues. J lost 7 bases, V lost 6 bases, and 11 bases had no gene match. The CDR3 spells CAIRLQLAGGINEQFF. The CDR3 region has the DNA TGTGCCATCAGGCTGCAATTAGCGGGAGGGATAAATGAGCAGTTCTTC.

This chain joins TRBV5-6 and TRBJ1-1; tentative D call: TRBD1 (5 bases). CDR1 SGHDT and CDR2 YYEEEE come from the germline V gene. This CDR3 region has 15 residues. Trimming removed 0 bases from V and 5 bases from J, with 14 bases in between. The CDR3 region is CASSLDYAGGTEAFF. The CDR3 nucleotides are TGTGCCAGCAGCTTGGATTATGCGGGGGGAACTGAAGCTTTCTTT.

V and J are TRBV10-2 and TRBJ2-1, with D possibly being TRBD2 (6 bases). Per germline, CDR1 WSHSY and CDR2 SAAADI. V lost 3 bases, J lost 4 bases, and 16 bases lay in between. The CDR3 is made up of 16 amino acids. The CDR3 DNA is TGCGCCAGCAGTGATGGGATGGCGGGACTTTACAATGAGCAGTTCTTC. Its translation: CASSDGMAGLYNEQFF.

V usage is TRBV2 and J usage is TRBJ1-1; weak D call: TRBD1 (6 bases). This CDR3 region has 13 residues. The germline gives CDR1 SNHLY, CDR2 FYNNEI. The V and J ends lost 8 bases and 3 bases respectively, with 13 bases between them. In nucleotides, the CDR3 is TGTGCCAGCGGCATACAGGGCTACACTGAAGCTTTCTTT. This encodes CASGIQGYTEAFF.